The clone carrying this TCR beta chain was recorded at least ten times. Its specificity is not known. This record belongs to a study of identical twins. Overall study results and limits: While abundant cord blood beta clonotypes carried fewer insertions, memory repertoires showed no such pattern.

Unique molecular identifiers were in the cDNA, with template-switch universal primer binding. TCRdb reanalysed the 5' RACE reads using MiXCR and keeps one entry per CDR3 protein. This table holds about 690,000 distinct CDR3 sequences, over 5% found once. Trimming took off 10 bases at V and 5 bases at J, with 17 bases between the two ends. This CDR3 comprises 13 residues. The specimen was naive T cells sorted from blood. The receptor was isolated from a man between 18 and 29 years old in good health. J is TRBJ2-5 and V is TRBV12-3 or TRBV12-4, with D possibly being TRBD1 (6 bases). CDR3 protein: CATRQGMFETQYF. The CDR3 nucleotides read TGTGCCACCCGGCAGGGGATGTTTGAGACCCAGTACTTC.